The 4 T cell receptor beta chains below all came from one sample that was sequenced in a study of beta chain features in type 1 diabetes. Study conclusions and caveats: Type 1 diabetes patients had moderately but significantly shorter TCRB CDR3s in all four CD4+ subsets.

The antigens these receptors bind are not known. Of the isolated RNA, all was reverse transcribed, and so the sequenced material was expressed TCRB transcripts. Clones were sequenced by immunoSEQ multiplex PCR, and TCRdb holds only the in-frame ones, with some missing. The sample lists 160,000 or so clones, about 9% seen once, with about 0.5% in the top ten. Specimen: central memory CD4+ T cells from blood. These receptors were obtained from a woman younger than 30 with type 1 diabetes.

The chain has TRBV7-2 and TRBJ2-1; 7 nucleotides match TRBD1. From germline, CDR1 is SGHTA and CDR2 FQGNSA. After removal of 5 bases from V and 5 bases from J, the junction contained 9 bases not matched to a gene. CDR3 length: 15 residues. This CDR3 reads CASSGPGQPDNEQFF. The CDR3, as DNA: TGTGCCAGCAGCGGTCCGGGACAGCCCGACAATGAGCAGTTCTTC. The complete variable domain, with remaining parts taken from reference TRBV7-2 and TRBJ2-1, reads GAGVSQSPSNKVTEKGKDVELRCDPISGHTALYWYRQSLGQGLEFLIYFQGNSAPDKSGLPSDRFSAERTGGSVSTLTIQRTQQEDSAVYLCASSGPGQPDNEQFFGPGTRLTVL.

This clone occurred a few times. V and J are TRBV4-3 and TRBJ2-1, with TRBD2 matching over 11 bases. Germline lookup yields CDR1 LGHNA and CDR2 YSLEER. The CDR3 is 18 amino acids. The V segment lost 4 bases and the J segment 4 bases; nucleotides outside the gene matches: 12. CDR3 coding DNA: TGCGCCAGCAGCCGATCTACCGGGACTAGCGGAACTTACAATGAGCAGTTCTTC. Protein product: CASSRSTGTSGTYNEQFF.

The V call is TRBV5-1, the J call TRBJ2-5; 8 nucleotides match TRBD2. Per germline, CDR1 SGHRS and CDR2 YFSETQ. The junction had 4 bases not matched to a gene; V was cut back by 1 base and J by 5 bases. The CDR3 is 14 residues long. The CDR3 DNA reads as TGCGCCAGCAGCTTGAGCGGGAGTGGTGAGACCCAGTACTTC. It specifies CASSLSGSGETQYF.

CDR3 protein: CAWISHGRGTEAFF. In DNA, the CDR3 is TGTGCCTGGATCTCCCACGGGAGGGGGACTGAAGCTTTCTTT. The chain joins TRBV30 to TRBJ1-1, with D possibly TRBD1 on 6 matching bases. V lost 4 bases, J lost 5 bases, and 17 bases lay in between. Germline V CDR1 and CDR2: GTSNPN, SVGIG (reference sequence). The CDR3 runs to 14 residues.